Below, 15 T cell receptor beta chains from the same sample are listed, as sequenced in a study of T-cell reconstitution after alpha-beta-depleted transplantation in children. Unique molecular identifiers featured in how the TCRbeta library was prepared. One entry per CDR3 protein results from TCRdb running MiXCR on the PCR reads. The sample has 700,000 to 850,000 distinct CDR3 sequences, roughly 15% seen once. This sample comprised PBMCs, mostly from graft donor cells, obtained 360 days after TCRalphabeta/CD19-depleted stem cell transplant. These receptors were obtained from a male patient between 5 and 17 years old who had a stem cell transplant for acute lymphoblastic leukemia, so the T cells may come from the graft donor.

The chain combines TRBV7-9 with TRBJ2-1; D may be TRBD1 or TRBD2 (5 bases each). Per the germline V gene, CDR1 is SEHNR and CDR2 is FQNEAQ (reference sequence). CDR3 length: 14 residues. The ends were cut back, 5 bases at V and 6 bases at J, with 14 bases in the middle. In DNA form, the CDR3 reads TGTGCCAGCAGCCCGCGGGCAGGGAGCAATGAGCAGTTCTTC. Protein sequence: CASSPRAGSNEQFF.

The genes are TRBV5-1 and TRBJ2-7, with D tentatively TRBD1 (6 bases). This CDR3 region has 13 residues. The germline gives CDR1 SGHRS, CDR2 YFSETQ. V was cut by 1 base and J by 5 bases, with 10 bases left in between. The CDR3 sequence: CASSLWGPNEQYF. The CDR3 nucleotides are TGCGCCAGCAGCTTGTGGGGGCCCAACGAGCAGTACTTC.

In this sample, this clonotype turned up a few times. V is TRBV12-3 or TRBV12-4 and J is TRBJ2-5; TRBD2 might be the D (5 bases). This CDR3 has 13 residues. V lost 6 bases and J lost 2, with 10 bases in between. The CDR3 spells CASRDWDQETQYF. The CDR3 DNA is TGTGCCAGCAGGGACTGGGATCAAGAGACCCAGTACTTC.

This clonotype was seen a handful of times. The CDR3 DNA sequence: TGTGCCAGCAGTTCCCGGAGGGACAAGGAGTACTATGGCTACACCTTC. Protein sequence: CASSSRRDKEYYGYTF. The chain has TRBV12-3 or TRBV12-4 and TRBJ1-2; TRBD1 is a possible D gene (6 bases). The CDR3 loop spans 16 amino acids. With 4 bases removed from V and 3 bases from J, the gap between germline ends came to 18 bases.

The V gene is TRBV7-6, the J gene TRBJ1-2; D remains ambiguous. Germline V gene sequence: CDR1 SGHVS, CDR2 FNYEAQ. V gave up 0 bases and J gave up 1 base, with 15 bases separating them. This CDR3 spans 17 amino acids. The CDR3 spells CASSLALGGSRNYGYTF. DNA of the CDR3: TGTGCCAGCAGCTTAGCACTGGGAGGTAGCCGTAACTATGGCTACACCTTC.

The gene calls are TRBV4-1 and TRBJ2-7, with 7 bases identical to TRBD2. CDR3 size: 17 residues. Germline-derived CDR1 and CDR2 are MGHRA and YSYEKL. Trimming removed 2 bases from V and 0 bases from J; junction bases left unmatched: 10. CDR3 loop: CASSQPSGSIYSYEQYF. DNA of the CDR3: TGCGCCAGCAGCCAACCTAGCGGAAGCATTTACTCCTACGAGCAGTACTTC.

This chain uses TRBV12-3 or TRBV12-4 with TRBJ1-3; D uncertain. The CDR3 is 13 residues long. Trimming left V 3 bases short and J 3 bases short, with 6 bases between. The CDR3 DNA follows: TGTGCCAGCAGTTTCGCAGGTGGAAACACCATATATTTT. Protein sequence: CASSFAGGNTIYF.

Ten or more counts support this clonotype. This sequence joins TRBV3-1 and TRBJ2-2; 7 positions agree with TRBD2. This CDR3 contains 14 residues. The trim removed 1 base at V and 6 bases at J, leaving 2 bases unmatched. Germline V CDR1 and CDR2: LGHDT, YNNKEL (reference sequence). This CDR3 is CASSQVGGPGELFF. The CDR3 DNA follows: TGTGCCAGCAGCCAAGTGGGAGGGCCCGGGGAGCTGTTTTTT.

This clonotype was recorded many times. This chain links TRBV12-3 or TRBV12-4 with TRBJ2-7, with 12 bases fitting TRBD2. The CDR3 sequence is 15 residues long. Trimming took 5 bases from V and 6 from J; bases not matched to a gene: 8. CDR3 in amino acids: CASSAGLAGVVEQYF. In nucleotides, the CDR3 is TGTGCCAGCAGTGCGGGACTAGCGGGTGTTGTCGAGCAGTACTTC.

This clonotype was detected a few times. The V gene is TRBV5-1, the J gene TRBJ2-3, with 10 nucleotides matching TRBD2. Germline loops: CDR1 SGHRS, CDR2 YFSETQ. V shed 2 bases and J 0 bases; nucleotides not matched to a gene: 3. There are 16 residues in the CDR3. The CDR3 nucleotides are TGCGCCAGCAGCTTTGGACTAGCGGCTAGCACAGATACGCAGTATTTT. Protein: CASSFGLAASTDTQYF.

This clonotype was seen only a few times. This rearrangement joins TRBV27 to TRBJ2-7; D is undetermined. V gave up 5 bases and J gave up 4 bases, with 18 bases separating them. This CDR3 is built from 15 residues. In germline, CDR1 is MNHEY, CDR2 SMNVEV (reference sequence). The DNA of the CDR3 is TGTGCCAGCAGTCCCCGCGTACTCCTTTGGTACGAGCAGTACTTC. It translates to CASSPRVLLWYEQYF.

The CDR3: CASSQRPRGLDEQYF. The CDR3, as DNA: TGTGCCAGCTCCCAAAGACCCCGGGGCCTGGACGAGCAGTACTTC. The V call is TRBV18, the J call TRBJ2-7, with D tentatively TRBD1 or TRBD2 (5 bases each). The CDR3 loop spans 15 amino acids. From germline, CDR1 is KGHSH and CDR2 LQKENI. Trimming cost V 6 bases and J 5 bases, with 20 bases left between them.

This chain connects TRBV5-1 to TRBJ2-1; TRBD1 aligns across 8 bases. The trim removed 4 bases at V and 6 bases at J, leaving 18 bases unmatched. CDR1 SGHRS and CDR2 YFSETQ come from the germline V gene. The CDR3 runs 18 residues. CDR3 sequence: CASSLTRPQGARGNEQFF. As DNA, the CDR3 is TGCGCCAGCAGCCTTACCCGTCCGCAGGGGGCTAGGGGCAATGAGCAGTTCTTC.

The rearrangement uses TRBV5-1 and TRBJ2-1; D uncertain. The CDR3 consists of 16 residues. V lost 3 bases and J lost 4, with 17 bases in between. Germline-derived CDR1 and CDR2 are SGHRS and YFSETQ. The CDR3 is CASSSPKGTIYNEQFF. The CDR3 bases are TGCGCCAGCAGCTCCCCTAAGGGAACGATATACAATGAGCAGTTCTTC.

The gene calls are TRBV2 and TRBJ2-7; the D call may be TRBD1 or TRBD2 (5 bases each). This CDR3 comprises 13 residues. V was cut by 7 bases and J by 2 bases, with 12 bases left in between. Germline V gene lookup returns CDR1 SNHLY and CDR2 FYNNEI. The CDR3 nucleotides are TGTGCCAGCATAAGGGGAGACCCCTACGAGCAGTACTTC. Protein: CASIRGDPYEQYF.